One sample yielded the 9 T cell receptor beta chains listed below, sequenced in a study of cytomegalovirus exposure and HLA in healthy donors. Researchers ran the PCR with 60 Vbeta and 13 Jbeta primers. Only in-frame clones appear in the TCRdb table, and some are missing; sequencing was by immunoSEQ multiplex PCR. The sample has 100,000 to 150,000 clones, roughly 79% seen once. Sequenced input: PBMCs. These receptors were taken from a boy younger than 10 in good health and CMV-seronegative.

V usage is TRBV14 and J usage is TRBJ2-7; 8 bases match TRBD1. The germline CDR1 and CDR2 sequences are SGHDN and FVKESK. The junction had 5 bases not matched to a gene; V was cut back by 1 base and J by 3 bases. The CDR3 sequence is 15 residues long. CDR3 nucleotide sequence: TGTGCCAGCAGCCAAGTCGTAGGACAGGGCTACGAGCAGTACTTC. Translating it yields CASSQVVGQGYEQYF. Looking up the rest from reference TRBV14 and TRBJ2-7 gives the full variable domain: EAGVTQFPSHSVIEKGQTVTLRCDPISGHDNLYWYRRVMGKEIKFLLHFVKESKQDESGMPNNRFLAERTGGTYSTLKVQPAELEDSGVYFCASSQVVGQGYEQYFGPGTRLTVT.

This clone has more than one count but fewer than ten. The chain is built from TRBV9 and TRBJ1-6; D gene ambiguous. Germline V gives CDR1 SGDLS, CDR2 YYNGEE. This CDR3 spans 14 amino acids. V was shortened by 4 bases and J by 3 bases, with 8 bases between the two germline ends. The CDR3 bases are TGTGCCAGCAGCTTAGGAGGCTATAATTCACCCCTCCACTTT. It codes for CASSLGGYNSPLHF.

The chain links TRBV9 to TRBJ2-1; D gene unclear. The V gene lost 3 bases and the J gene lost 8 bases, with 15 bases spanning the gap. Germline V lookup: CDR1 SGDLS, CDR2 YYNGEE. The CDR3 runs 14 residues. Here the CDR3 DNA reads TGTGCCAGCAGCGCGCGCCTTAGTACGGATGAGCAGTTCTTC. It yields the protein CASSARLSTDEQFF. Based on the CDR3 plus reference TRBV9 and TRBJ2-1, the full variable domain is DSGVTQTPKHLITATGQRVTLRCSPRSGDLSVYWYQQSLDQGLQFLIQYYNGEERAKGNILERFSAQQFPDLHSELNLSSLELGDSALYFCASSARLSTDEQFFGPGTRLTVL.

This rearrangement joins TRBV20-1 to TRBJ1-3; D ambiguous. Trimming removed 6 bases from V and 7 bases from J, with 10 bases in between. This CDR3 is built from 11 residues. CDR1 is DFQATT and CDR2 is SNEGSKA in the germline V gene (reference sequence). The CDR3 DNA reads as TGCAGTGCAAATAGGGAGAACACCATATATTTT. This translates into CSANRENTIYF.

The rearrangement uses TRBV15 and TRBJ2-1, with 8 bases matching TRBD2. Germline V gives CDR1 LNHNV, CDR2 YYDKDF (reference sequence). The CDR3 runs 13 residues. With V trimmed by 0 bases and J by 9 bases, 1 base remained unmatched. In DNA form, the CDR3 reads TGTGCCACCAGCAGAGATGCGGGGGGTGAGCAGTTCTTC. Amino acid sequence: CATSRDAGGEQFF. Full variable domain (outside the CDR3, taken from reference TRBV15 and TRBJ2-1): DAMVIQNPRYQVTQFGKPVTLSCSQTLNHNVMYWYQQKSSQAPKLLFHYYDKDFNNEADTPDNFQSRRPNTSFCFLDIRSPGLGDTAMYLCATSRDAGGEQFFGPGTRLTVL.

The V and J genes are TRBV7-9 and TRBJ2-7; TRBD2 might be the D (5 bases). The CDR3 is made up of 14 amino acids. V was clipped by 4 bases and J by 4 bases, with 14 bases between them. CDR1 and CDR2 (germline): SEHNR, FQNEAQ (reference sequence). The chain's CDR3 is CASSSSRTGYEQYF. The CDR3 DNA follows: TGTGCCAGCAGCTCCTCGAGGACTGGGTACGAGCAGTACTTC.

The CDR3 reads CASSVSRGMGTDTQYF. Here the CDR3 DNA reads TGTGCCAGCAGCGTAAGTCGGGGTATGGGCACAGATACGCAGTATTTT. This chain connects TRBV9 to TRBJ2-3; D is possibly TRBD2 (5 bases). CDR1 and CDR2 (germline): SGDLS, YYNGEE. This CDR3 has 16 amino acids. V lost 1 base to trimming and J lost 1 base, with 13 bases between them.

The rearrangement joins TRBV2 to TRBJ2-7, with 9 positions matching TRBD1. The CDR3 runs 15 residues. J gave up 0 bases and V 6 bases, and 6 bases lay outside the gene matches. Germline CDR1 SNHLY, CDR2 FYNNEI. The CDR3 here is CASRAGTGPSYEQYV. In DNA, the CDR3 is TGTGCCAGCAGGGCCGGGACAGGGCCCTCCTACGAGCAGTACGTC.

With respect to this clone: The junction shows a germline mismatch at one end, possibly a read error. The CDR3 DNA sequence: TGTTCCAGCAGCTCTCTGGGGGGGAAGAACACCGGGGAGCTGTTTTTT. It translates to CSSSSLGGKNTGELFF. This rearrangement joins TRBV7-9 to TRBJ2-2; 7 bases line up with TRBD2. The CDR3 loop spans 16 amino acids. CDR1 is SEHNR and CDR2 is FQNEAQ in the germline V gene (reference sequence).